The 19 T cell receptor beta chains below come from one sample, sequenced in a study of T-cell reconstitution after alpha-beta-depleted transplantation in children. Preparing the TCRbeta library involved the use of unique molecular identifiers. From the PCR reads, TCRdb called clonotypes with MiXCR, one entry per CDR3 protein. Among fewer than 700,000 distinct CDR3 sequences listed, roughly 24% were seen once. The material sequenced was PBMCs, mostly from graft donor cells, taken 360 days after TCRalphabeta/CD19-depleted stem cell transplant. These receptor sequences come from a boy under two years old who had a stem cell transplant for acute myeloid leukemia, so the T cells may come from the graft donor.

The J gene is TRBJ1-5, the V gene TRBV12-3 or TRBV12-4, with D possibly being TRBD1 (6 bases). V shed 8 bases and J shed 2 bases, with 19 bases lying between them. There are 16 residues in the CDR3. The CDR3 loop is CASGPNRAGGNQPQHF. Here the CDR3 DNA reads TGTGCCAGCGGTCCTAACAGGGCGGGGGGCAATCAGCCCCAGCATTTT.

This clonotype was seen many times. This chain uses TRBV20-1 with TRBJ2-5, with TRBD2 matching 9 bases. CDR1 is DFQATT and CDR2 is SNEGSKA in the germline V gene (reference sequence). The CDR3 totals 14 residues. After removal of 2 bases from V and 5 bases from J, the junction contained 6 bases not matched to a gene. This chain's CDR3 is CSARQAGGGETQYF. The CDR3 DNA is TGCAGTGCTAGACAAGCGGGGGGAGGGGAGACCCAGTACTTC.

This clonotype appeared many times. The chain couples TRBV28 to TRBJ2-7; 9 nucleotides match TRBD1. This CDR3 region has 16 residues. The ends lost 5 bases at V and 4 bases at J; junction bases unmatched: 12. CDR1 and CDR2 (germline): MDHEN, SYDVKM. CDR3 nucleotide sequence: TGTGCCAGCAGTCCCAACGACAGGGGGTTTGGATACGAGCAGTACGTC. This codes for CASSPNDRGFGYEQYV.

This clonotype has ten or more counts. The chain has TRBV7-9 and TRBJ1-1; D is unclear. Trimming removed 2 bases from V and 1 base from J, with 11 bases in between. There are 15 residues in the CDR3. Germline CDR1 is SEHNR and CDR2 is FQNEAQ (reference sequence). The CDR3 bases are TGTGCCAGCAGCTTATATCCAGGAACGAACACTGAAGCTTTCTTT. Amino acid sequence: CASSLYPGTNTEAFF.

This clonotype was observed at least ten times. The chain couples TRBV27 to TRBJ2-1; D perhaps matches TRBD1 (6 bases). Between the trimmed V and J ends, which lost 5 bases and 5 bases, there was a span of 13 bases. Germline V CDR1 and CDR2: MNHEY, SMNVEV (reference sequence). The CDR3 is 14 amino acids. The CDR3 bases are TGTGCCAGCAGTACCCGGGACAACAACAATGAGCAGTTCTTC. Translating it yields CASSTRDNNNEQFF.

This clonotype has ten or more counts. The chain employs TRBV29-1 and TRBJ1-2; 8 bases map to TRBD1. V dropped 0 bases and J dropped 7; count of bases not matched to a gene: 4. Germline CDR1 reads SQVTM; CDR2 reads ANQGSEA. The CDR3 covers 13 residues. This chain's CDR3 is CSVEDRTGFGYTF. CDR3 bases: TGCAGCGTTGAAGATCGGACAGGGTTTGGCTACACCTTC.

This clonotype was seen a few times. This rearrangement joins TRBV5-1 to TRBJ2-4, with D unresolved. CDR3 length: 11 amino acids. Trimming removed 4 bases from V and 6 bases from J, with 5 bases in between. The germline gives CDR1 SGHRS, CDR2 YFSETQ. CDR3 coding DNA: TGCGCCAGCAGCGACGGAAACATTCAGTACTTC. It encodes CASSDGNIQYF.

The table lists this clonotype with many counts. This rearrangement joins TRBV19 to TRBJ2-3, with a possible D match to TRBD2 (5 bases). Germline CDR1 reads LNHDA; CDR2 reads SQIVND (reference sequence). Trimming stripped 3 bases from V and 2 bases from J, with 15 bases between. The CDR3 consists of 16 residues. The CDR3 region is CASSISLALPTDTQYF. The CDR3 nucleotides read TGTGCCAGTAGTATTTCGCTAGCCCTACCCACAGATACGCAGTATTTT.

In this sample, this clonotype turned up many times. The genes are TRBV28 and TRBJ2-7, with 9 bases that match TRBD2. After removal of 5 bases from V and 1 base from J, the junction contained 6 bases not matched to a gene. CDR3 length: 15 residues. Germline V CDR1 and CDR2: MDHEN, SYDVKM. CDR3 nucleotide sequence: TGTGCCAGCAGTAGCGGGGGGCGCGTATCCTACGAGCAGTACGTC. It yields the protein CASSSGGRVSYEQYV.

The V gene is TRBV7-3, the J gene TRBJ2-3, with 7 bases identical to TRBD1. This CDR3 has 14 residues. Germline V gene sequence: CDR1 SGHTA, CDR2 FQGTGA. V was clipped by 5 bases and J by 3 bases; unmatched bases: 5. In DNA, the CDR3 is TGTGCCAGCAGCCACACAGGGGTGACAGATACGCAGTATTTT. Translation gives CASSHTGVTDTQYF.

This clonotype was detected ten times or more. The chain is built from TRBV4-2 and TRBJ2-3; TRBD2 aligns across 10 bases. This CDR3 contains 16 residues. The germline V gene encodes CDR1 LGHNA and CDR2 YNFKEQ. Unmatched junction bases numbered 3, after V lost 1 base and J lost 2 bases. This chain's CDR3 is CASSQGSGGPTDTQYF. The CDR3 DNA follows: TGTGCCAGCAGCCAAGGTAGCGGGGGGCCCACAGATACGCAGTATTTT.

This clonotype was seen only a few times. This sequence joins TRBV12-3 or TRBV12-4 and TRBJ2-3; no reliable D call. V gave up 2 bases and J gave up 4 bases, with 19 bases separating them. This CDR3 comprises 17 residues. CDR3 coding DNA: TGTGCCAGCAGTTTACTTCTGGGGATATTACCCGCAGATACGCAGTATTTT. It specifies CASSLLLGILPADTQYF.

The chain joins TRBV15 to TRBJ1-6, with D uncertain. V lost 1 base, J lost 7 bases, and 2 bases lay in between. The V gene's germline CDR1 is LNHNV and CDR2 YYDKDF (reference sequence). CDR3 length equals 12 residues. The CDR3 DNA is TGTGCCACCAGCAGAGGGAATTCACCCCTCCACTTT. This translates into CATSRGNSPLHF.

The table lists this clonotype with many counts. The chain joins TRBV6-5 to TRBJ2-4; either TRBD1 or TRBD2 may supply D (5 bases each). Germline lookup yields CDR1 MNHEY and CDR2 SVGAGI. The CDR3 spans 15 residues. V was clipped by 1 base and J by 11 bases, with 18 bases between them. CDR3 bases: TGTGCCAGCAGTTACTACCCGGGGCCAACTACACTTCAGTACTTC. Translating it yields CASSYYPGPTTLQYF.

This clonotype was counted many times. The J gene is TRBJ2-3, the V gene TRBV20-1; maybe TRBD1 (6 bases). This CDR3 contains 12 residues. Trimming pared 6 bases from V and 4 bases from J, leaving 11 bases between. Germline CDR1 and CDR2: DFQATT and SNEGSKA (reference sequence). The CDR3 coding sequence is TGCAGTGCCCCCCCAGGGGCAGATACGCAGTATTTT. Translated, it gives CSAPPGADTQYF.

J is TRBJ2-3 and V is TRBV3-1; D is possibly TRBD2 (6 bases). Germline assignment: CDR1 LGHDT and CDR2 YNNKEL (reference sequence). The germline V and J ends were trimmed by 2 bases and 2 bases, with 17 bases remaining between them. The CDR3 sequence is 17 residues long. CDR3 DNA: TGTGCCAGCAGCCAAATTCGGGGTGGGGAGGACACAGATACGCAGTATTTT. Encoded protein: CASSQIRGGEDTDTQYF.

This clonotype was counted many times. The V and J genes are TRBV3-1 and TRBJ2-4, with D maybe TRBD2 (7 bases). Trimming stripped 0 bases from V and 2 bases from J, with 14 bases between. This CDR3 spans 17 amino acids. Per the germline V gene, CDR1 is LGHDT and CDR2 is YNNKEL (reference sequence). The CDR3 region has the DNA TGTGCCAGCAGCCAAGAACTCGGCGGGGGCCCCAAAAACATTCAGTACTTC. This encodes CASSQELGGGPKNIQYF.

The V gene is TRBV5-1, the J gene TRBJ2-7, with D unclear. CDR1 and CDR2 (germline): SGHRS, YFSETQ. The CDR3 totals 13 residues. V was clipped by 9 bases and J by 2 bases, with 15 bases between them. The CDR3 loop is CATSSGFTYEQYF. DNA of the CDR3: TGCGCCACCTCATCCGGGTTTACCTACGAGCAGTACTTC.

This clonotype was seen more than once but under ten times. The V and J genes are TRBV10-3 and TRBJ1-1, with D uncertain. The CDR3 loop spans 15 amino acids. The V end was cut by 0 bases, the J end by 4 bases, with 12 bases between. Per the germline V gene, CDR1 is ENHRY and CDR2 is SYGVKD. This CDR3 reads CAISESGREFTEAFF. The CDR3 DNA sequence: TGTGCCATCAGTGAGTCGGGAAGGGAGTTCACTGAAGCTTTCTTT.